The present T cell receptor (beta chain) was sequenced within a study of blood T cell repertoires in COVID-19 (dated by TCRdb to 2018 to 2021). About the investigation overall: Samples covering the acute and convalescent phases of COVID-19 were provided by collaborators in the United States, Italy and Spain. The material from the prospective study consisted of cDNA or gDNA derived from T cells, B-cell-depleted T cells, or PBMCs. Deeply sampled blood TCRbeta repertoires from subjects exposed to, actively infected with, or recovered from COVID-19 were included in the dataset. The repertoires were made available in a free public database intended to serve as a resource for research on the immune response to SARS-CoV-2. Samples were obtained from the ongoing ImmuneRACE study (first 160 participants) and from approximately 1,200 subjects provided by 6 global collaborators. The sample metadata nearly always contained a de-identified subject ID, COVID-19 status, age in years and sex. Where available, HLA class I and class II types were obtained from metadata supplied by the sample provider rather than from assay-based typing. The paper's findings and limits, for the study overall: Clinical and demographic metadata were provided uncurated, with the amount varying by source and participant.

TCRbeta CDR3 regions were amplified from genomic DNA by means of the immunoSEQ Assay, a bias-controlled multiplex PCR. The paper's processing steps were these. Nucleated cell counts per sample were estimated from amplification of reference gene primers within the assay. To quantify the absolute abundance of each unique TCRbeta CDR3 rearrangement, sequence reads were collapsed and filtered. For each sample, productive Simpson clonality was calculated as the square root of Simpson's diversity index across productive rearrangements. TCRdb took this table from immuneACCESS and kept in-frame rearrangements with V and J called. Such tables lack part of the clones; where checked against another copy, unresolved V genes explain under half of the gap, and the rest is unexplained. That table furnishes V, J and clone size, whereas the DNA furnished D and trimming. Across this sample there are about 71,000 clones, with approximately 90% seen only once. The top ten clonotypes cover just under 2% of the sample.

As encoded in the germline V gene (reference sequence), CDR1 is LNHDA while CDR2 is SQIVND. Cut back by 1 base and 2 bases, the V and J ends lie 8 bases apart. From cysteine to phenylalanine, the CDR3 is 14 amino acids long. Just the 42-base CDR3 DNA is kept, in frame starting at base 1. Collaborating institutions collected whole blood in K2EDTA tubes following their own protocols. For TCRbeta analysis, collaborators shipped samples in one of three forms: frozen whole blood, isolated PBMCs, or DNA extracted from either of those sample types. A few counts support this clone. It has no known antigen specificity. Base qualities are not provided; no much larger clone lies one nucleotide away.

Sequencing input: peripheral blood. This clonotype was sampled from a man aged 25-45 years with acute or convalescent COVID-19. The chain is encoded by TRBV19 joined to TRBJ1-2; the D gene assignment is ambiguous. The nucleotide sequence reads TGTGCCAGTAGTATAGGGGGAGGGAACTATGGCTACACCTTC. This sequence encodes CASSIGGGNYGYTF.